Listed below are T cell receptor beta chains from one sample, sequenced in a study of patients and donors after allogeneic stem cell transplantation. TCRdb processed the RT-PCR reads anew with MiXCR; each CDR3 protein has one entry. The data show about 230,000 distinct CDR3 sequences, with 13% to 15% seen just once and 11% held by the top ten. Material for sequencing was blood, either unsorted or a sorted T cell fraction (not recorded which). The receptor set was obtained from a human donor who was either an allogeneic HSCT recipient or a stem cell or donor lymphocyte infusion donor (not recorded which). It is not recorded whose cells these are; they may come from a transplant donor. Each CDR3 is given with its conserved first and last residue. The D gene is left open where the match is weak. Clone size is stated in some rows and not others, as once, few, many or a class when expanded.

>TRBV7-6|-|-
CASSLGEYNSPLHF
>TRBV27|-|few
CASSVKGSSYNSPLHF
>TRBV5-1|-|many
CASSLEQRGTGELFF
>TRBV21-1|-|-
CASSNPSGGGNTQYF
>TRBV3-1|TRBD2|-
CASSQRTSGGTDTQYF
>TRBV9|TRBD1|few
CASSVATAQGIEAFF
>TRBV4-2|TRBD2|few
CASSQDVLAGGPGQETQYF
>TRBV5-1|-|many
CASSLGALGGKETQYF
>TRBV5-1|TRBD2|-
CASGSAAWGGNEQFF
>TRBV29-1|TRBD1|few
CSAVQGALRQYF
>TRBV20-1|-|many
CSAPDGYTYEQYF
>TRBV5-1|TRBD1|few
CASSTGETDTQYF
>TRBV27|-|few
CASSLFGDQPQHF
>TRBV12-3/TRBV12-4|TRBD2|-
CASSSRLAGGPTTTYEQYF
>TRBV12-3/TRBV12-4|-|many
CASRPGTENQPQHF
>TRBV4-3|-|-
CASSRRSLNEKLFF
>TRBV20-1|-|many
CSAKFQRFSSYEQYF
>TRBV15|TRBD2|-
CATSRSPLGGGDTQYF
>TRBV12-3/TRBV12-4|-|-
CASRGTRQSSYNEQFF
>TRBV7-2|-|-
CASSLFSEVTGELFF
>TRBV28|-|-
CAGRATGDTEAFF
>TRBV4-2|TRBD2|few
CASSQGTSGGTDTQYF
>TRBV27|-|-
CASSFKRGSGTDTQYF
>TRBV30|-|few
CAWSRQGGTYEQYF
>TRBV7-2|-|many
CASSYDGQYQETQYF
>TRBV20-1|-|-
CSARNYEWWSGDNSPLHF
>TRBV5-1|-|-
CASSRNGGGLYEQYF
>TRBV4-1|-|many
CASSQMDFVWNTEAFF
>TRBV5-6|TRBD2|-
CASSRAGTSGWGNEQFF